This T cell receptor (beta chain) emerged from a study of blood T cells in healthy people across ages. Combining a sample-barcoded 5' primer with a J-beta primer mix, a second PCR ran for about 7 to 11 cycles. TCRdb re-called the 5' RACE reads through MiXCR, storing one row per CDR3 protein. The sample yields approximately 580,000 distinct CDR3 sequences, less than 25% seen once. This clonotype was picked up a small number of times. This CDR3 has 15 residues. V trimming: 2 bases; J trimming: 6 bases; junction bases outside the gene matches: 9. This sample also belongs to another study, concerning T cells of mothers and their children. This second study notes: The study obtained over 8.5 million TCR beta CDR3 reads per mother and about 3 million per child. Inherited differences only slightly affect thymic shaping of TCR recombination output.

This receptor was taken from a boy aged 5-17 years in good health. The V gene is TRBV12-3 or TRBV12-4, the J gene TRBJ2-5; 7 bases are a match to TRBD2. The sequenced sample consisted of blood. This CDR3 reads CASSLFNGRLKTQYF. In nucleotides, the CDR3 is TGTGCCAGCAGTTTATTTAACGGGAGGTTGAAGACCCAGTACTTC.